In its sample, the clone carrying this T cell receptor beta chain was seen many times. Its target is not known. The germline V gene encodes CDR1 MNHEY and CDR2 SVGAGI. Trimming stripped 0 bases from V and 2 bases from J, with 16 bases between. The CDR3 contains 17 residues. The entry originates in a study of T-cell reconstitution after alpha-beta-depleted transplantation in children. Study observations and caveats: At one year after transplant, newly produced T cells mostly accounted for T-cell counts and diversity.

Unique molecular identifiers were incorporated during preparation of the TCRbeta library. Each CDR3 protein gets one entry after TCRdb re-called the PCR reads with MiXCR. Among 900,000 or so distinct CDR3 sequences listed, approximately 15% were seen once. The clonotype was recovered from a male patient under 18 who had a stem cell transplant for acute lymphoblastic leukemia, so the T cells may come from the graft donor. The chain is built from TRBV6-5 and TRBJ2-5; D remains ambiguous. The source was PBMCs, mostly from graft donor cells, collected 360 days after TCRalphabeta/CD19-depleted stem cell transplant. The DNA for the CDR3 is TGTGCCAGCAGTTACTCGATATGGATTTCCCGACAAGAGACCCAGTACTTC. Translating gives CASSYSIWISRQETQYF.